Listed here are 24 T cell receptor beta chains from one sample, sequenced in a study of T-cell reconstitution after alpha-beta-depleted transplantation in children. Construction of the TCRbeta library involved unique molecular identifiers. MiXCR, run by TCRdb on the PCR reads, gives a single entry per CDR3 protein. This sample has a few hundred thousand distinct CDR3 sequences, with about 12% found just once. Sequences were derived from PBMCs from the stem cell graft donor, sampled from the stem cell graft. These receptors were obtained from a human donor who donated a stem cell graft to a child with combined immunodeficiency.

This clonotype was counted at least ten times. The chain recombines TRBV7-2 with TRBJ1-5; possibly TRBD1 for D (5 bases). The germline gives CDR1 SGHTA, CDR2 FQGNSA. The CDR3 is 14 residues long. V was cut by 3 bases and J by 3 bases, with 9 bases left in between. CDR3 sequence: CASSFDRVNQPQHF. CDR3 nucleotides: TGTGCCAGCAGCTTCGACAGAGTCAATCAGCCCCAGCATTTT.

CDR3 sequence reads: CAWSPGANQPQHF. CDR3 in DNA: TGTGCCTGGTCCCCAGGAGCCAATCAGCCCCAGCATTTT. The genes are TRBV30 and TRBJ1-5; no reliable D call. There are 13 residues in the CDR3. V gave up 5 bases and J gave up 3 bases, with 11 bases separating them. The germline CDR1 and CDR2 sequences are GTSNPN and SVGIG (reference sequence).

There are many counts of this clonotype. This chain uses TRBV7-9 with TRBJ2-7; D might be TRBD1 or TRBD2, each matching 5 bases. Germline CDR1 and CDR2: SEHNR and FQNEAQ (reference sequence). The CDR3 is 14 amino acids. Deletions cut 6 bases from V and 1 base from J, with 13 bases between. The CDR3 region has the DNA TGTGCCAGCAGTTACACCGGGACGTCCTACGAGCAGTACTTC. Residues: CASSYTGTSYEQYF.

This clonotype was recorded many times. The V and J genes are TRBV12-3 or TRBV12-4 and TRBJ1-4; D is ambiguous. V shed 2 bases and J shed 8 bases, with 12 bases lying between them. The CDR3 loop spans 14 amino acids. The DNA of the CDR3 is TGTGCCAGCAGTTTATTAGGGATGAGAGAAAAACTGTTTTTT. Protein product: CASSLLGMREKLFF.

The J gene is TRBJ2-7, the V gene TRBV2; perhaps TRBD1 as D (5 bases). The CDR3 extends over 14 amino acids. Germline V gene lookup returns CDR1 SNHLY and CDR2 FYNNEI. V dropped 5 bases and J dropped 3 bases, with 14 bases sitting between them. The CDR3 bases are TGTGCCAGCAGTTGGCGACAGCTAGACTACGAGCAGTACTTC. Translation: CASSWRQLDYEQYF.

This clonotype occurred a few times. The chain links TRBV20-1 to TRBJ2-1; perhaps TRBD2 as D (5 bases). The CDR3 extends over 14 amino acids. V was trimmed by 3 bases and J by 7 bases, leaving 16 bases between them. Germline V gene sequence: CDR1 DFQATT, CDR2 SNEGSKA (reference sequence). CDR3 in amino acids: CSASSIYGENEQFF. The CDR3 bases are TGCAGTGCTAGTTCGATTTACGGGGAAAATGAGCAGTTCTTC.

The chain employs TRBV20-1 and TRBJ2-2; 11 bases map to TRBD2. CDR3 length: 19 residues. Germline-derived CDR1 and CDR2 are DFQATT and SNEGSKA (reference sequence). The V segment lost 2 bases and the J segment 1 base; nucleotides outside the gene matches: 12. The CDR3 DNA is TGCAGTGCTAGAATCCGACTAGCGGGGCATTCGGGGAACACCGGGGAGCTGTTTTTT. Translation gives CSARIRLAGHSGNTGELFF.

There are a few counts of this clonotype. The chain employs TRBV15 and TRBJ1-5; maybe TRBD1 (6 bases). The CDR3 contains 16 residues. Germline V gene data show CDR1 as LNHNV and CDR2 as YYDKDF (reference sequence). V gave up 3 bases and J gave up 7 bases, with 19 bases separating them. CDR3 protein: CATSRGALVGGQPQHF. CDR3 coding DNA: TGTGCCACCAGCAGGGGGGCACTGGTGGGAGGACAGCCCCAGCATTTT.

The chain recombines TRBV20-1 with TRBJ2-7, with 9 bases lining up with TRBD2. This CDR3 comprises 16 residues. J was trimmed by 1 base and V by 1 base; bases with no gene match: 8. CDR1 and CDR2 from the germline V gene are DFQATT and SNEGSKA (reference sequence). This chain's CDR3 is CSARAPGLAISYEQYF. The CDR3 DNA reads TGCAGTGCTAGAGCCCCAGGACTAGCGATTTCCTACGAGCAGTACTTC.

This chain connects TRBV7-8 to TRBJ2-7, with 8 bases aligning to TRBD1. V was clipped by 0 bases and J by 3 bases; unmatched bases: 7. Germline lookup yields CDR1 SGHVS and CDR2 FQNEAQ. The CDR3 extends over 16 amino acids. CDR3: CASSLAAGTGFYEQYF. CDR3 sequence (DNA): TGTGCCAGCAGCTTAGCAGCTGGGACAGGATTCTACGAGCAGTACTTC.

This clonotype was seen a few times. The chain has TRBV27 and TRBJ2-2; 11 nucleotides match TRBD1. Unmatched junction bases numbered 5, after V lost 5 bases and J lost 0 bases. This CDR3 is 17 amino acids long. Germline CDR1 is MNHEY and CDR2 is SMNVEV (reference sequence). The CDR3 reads CASSTGQGAANTGELFF. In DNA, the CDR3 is TGTGCCAGCAGTACCGGACAGGGGGCTGCGAACACCGGGGAGCTGTTTTTT.

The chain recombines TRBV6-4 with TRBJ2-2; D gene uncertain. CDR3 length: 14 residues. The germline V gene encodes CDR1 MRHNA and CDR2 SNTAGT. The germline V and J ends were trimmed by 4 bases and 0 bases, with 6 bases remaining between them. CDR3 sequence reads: CASSAQANTGELFF. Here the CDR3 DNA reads TGTGCCAGCAGTGCGCAGGCGAACACCGGGGAGCTGTTTTTT.

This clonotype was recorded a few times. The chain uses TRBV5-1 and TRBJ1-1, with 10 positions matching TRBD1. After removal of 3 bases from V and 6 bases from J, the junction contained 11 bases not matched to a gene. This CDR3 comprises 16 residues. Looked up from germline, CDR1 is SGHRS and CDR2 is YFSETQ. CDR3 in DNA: TGCGCCAGCAGCTCCCCCGGACAGGGGGAAGTCGCTGAAGCTTTCTTT. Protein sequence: CASSSPGQGEVAEAFF.

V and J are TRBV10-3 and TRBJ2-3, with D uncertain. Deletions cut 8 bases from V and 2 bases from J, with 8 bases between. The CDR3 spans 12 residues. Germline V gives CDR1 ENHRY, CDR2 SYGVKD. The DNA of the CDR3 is TGTGCCATCTTGGACCTCACAGATACGCAGTATTTT. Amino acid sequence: CAILDLTDTQYF.

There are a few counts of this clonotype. The CDR3 here is CASSLGTGVSQPQHF. CDR3 in DNA: TGCGCCAGCAGCCTTGGGACAGGGGTATCTCAGCCCCAGCATTTT. This chain links TRBV4-3 with TRBJ1-5, with 10 positions matching TRBD1. Trimming cost V 4 bases and J 6 bases; bases outside gene matches: 6. The CDR3 runs to 15 residues. Germline V gives CDR1 LGHNA, CDR2 YSLEER.

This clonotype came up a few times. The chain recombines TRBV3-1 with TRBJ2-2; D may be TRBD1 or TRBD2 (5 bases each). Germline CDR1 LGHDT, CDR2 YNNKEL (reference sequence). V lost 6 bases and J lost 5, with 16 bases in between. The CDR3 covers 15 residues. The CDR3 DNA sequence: TGTGCCAGCAGTCTTGAGGGGTTGGGGACCGGGGAGCTGTTTTTT. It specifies CASSLEGLGTGELFF.

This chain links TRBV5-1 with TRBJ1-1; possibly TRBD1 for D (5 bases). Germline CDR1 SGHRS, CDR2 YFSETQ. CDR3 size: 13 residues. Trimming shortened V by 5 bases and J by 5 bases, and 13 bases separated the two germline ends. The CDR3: CASRVRGGTEAFF. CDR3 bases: TGCGCCAGCAGGGTCCGGGGGGGAACTGAAGCTTTCTTT.

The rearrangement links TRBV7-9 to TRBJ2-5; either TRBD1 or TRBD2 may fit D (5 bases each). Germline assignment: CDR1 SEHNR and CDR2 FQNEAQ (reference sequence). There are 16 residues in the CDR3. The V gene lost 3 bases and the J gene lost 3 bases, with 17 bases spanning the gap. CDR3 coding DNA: TGTGCCAGCAGCTTTTCGGGGCGACAGCGAGAAGAGACCCAGTACTTC. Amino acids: CASSFSGRQREETQYF. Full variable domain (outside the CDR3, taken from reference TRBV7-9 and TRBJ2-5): DTGVSQNPRHKITKRGQNVTFRCDPISEHNRLYWYRQTLGQGPEFLTYFQNEAQLEKSRLLSDRFSAERPKGSFSTLEIQRTEQGDSAMYLCASSFSGRQREETQYFGPGTRLLVL.

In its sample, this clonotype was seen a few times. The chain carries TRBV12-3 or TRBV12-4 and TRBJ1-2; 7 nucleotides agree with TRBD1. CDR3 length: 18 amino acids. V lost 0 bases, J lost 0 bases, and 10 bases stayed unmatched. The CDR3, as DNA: TGTGCCAGCAGTTTAGCTCCGGGACAGCGCCCACCTAACTATGGCTACACCTTC. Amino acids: CASSLAPGQRPPNYGYTF.

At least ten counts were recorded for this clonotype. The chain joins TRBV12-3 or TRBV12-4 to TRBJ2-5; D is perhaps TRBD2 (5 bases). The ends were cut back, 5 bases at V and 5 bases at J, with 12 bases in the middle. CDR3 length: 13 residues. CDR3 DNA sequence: TGTGCCAGCAGTAGAGACCTAGCCGAGACCCAGTACTTC. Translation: CASSRDLAETQYF.

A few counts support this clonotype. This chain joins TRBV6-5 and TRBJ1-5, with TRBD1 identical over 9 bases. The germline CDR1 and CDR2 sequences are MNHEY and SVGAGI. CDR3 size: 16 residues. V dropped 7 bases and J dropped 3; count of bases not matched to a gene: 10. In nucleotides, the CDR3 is TGTGCCAGCAAGGCCGGGACAGGGATCCCCAATCAGCCCCAGCATTTT. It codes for CASKAGTGIPNQPQHF.

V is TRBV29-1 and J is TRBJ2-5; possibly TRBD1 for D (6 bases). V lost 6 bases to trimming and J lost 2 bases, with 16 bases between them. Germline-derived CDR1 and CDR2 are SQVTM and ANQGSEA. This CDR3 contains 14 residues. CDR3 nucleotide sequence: TGCAGCGTCCCGAGGGACACCCTTCAAGAGACCCAGTACTTC. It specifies CSVPRDTLQETQYF.

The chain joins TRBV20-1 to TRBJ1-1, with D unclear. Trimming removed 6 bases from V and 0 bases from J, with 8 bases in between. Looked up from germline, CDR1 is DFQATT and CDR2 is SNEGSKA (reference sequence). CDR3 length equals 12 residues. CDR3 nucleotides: TGCAGTGCCAGGTTCATGAACACTGAAGCTTTCTTT. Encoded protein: CSARFMNTEAFF.

The CDR3 sequence is CASSQAGQTDTQYF. The CDR3 DNA sequence: TGCGCCAGCAGCCAAGCAGGACAGACAGATACGCAGTATTTT. The chain links TRBV4-3 to TRBJ2-3, with a weak D call TRBD1 (6 bases). Germline V gene sequence: CDR1 LGHNA, CDR2 YSLEER. The CDR3 has 14 amino acids. V was shortened by 1 base and J by 3 bases, with 8 bases between the two germline ends.